One and the same sample provided the 3 T cell receptor beta chains below, sequenced in a study of T cell responses to AZD1222 COVID-19 vaccine. Generated by immunoSEQ multiplex PCR, the TCRdb table keeps only in-frame clones and is missing some. Counted here are approximately 100,000 clones, around nine tenths occurring once; the ten biggest clones make up about 3.1%. Material: peripheral blood, obtained 28 days after the second dose of the MenACWY control vaccine. These receptors all stem from an adult who received the MenACWY meningococcal vaccine as a control.

The genes are TRBV21-1 and TRBJ1-2; the table's D call, TRBD1, was not checked against the DNA. TRBV21-1 is annotated as a pseudogene. CDR3 length equals 14 residues. The CDR3 is CASSPGHPAWGYTF. CDR3 nucleotides: TGTGCCAGCAGTCCCGGACATCCAGCCTGGGGCTACACCTTC.

This chain links TRBV5-8 with TRBJ2-1; D is ambiguous. Germline V lookup: CDR1 SGHTS, CDR2 YDEGEE. The CDR3 is 16 residues long. Trimming took 3 bases from V and 7 from J, leaving 20 bases between them. The CDR3 region is CASSSEQVRVRNEQFF. The CDR3 coding sequence is TGTGCCAGCAGCTCCGAGCAGGTTAGGGTGCGGAATGAGCAGTTCTTC.

The genes are TRBV7-2 and TRBJ1-6; D unclear. CDR1 and CDR2 from the germline V gene are SGHTA and FQGNSA. The V gene lost 4 bases and the J gene lost 9 bases, with 10 bases spanning the gap. CDR3 length: 13 amino acids. Here the CDR3 reads CASSSEGGSPLHF. The CDR3 DNA sequence: TGTGCCAGCAGCTCCGAGGGAGGTTCACCCCTCCACTTT.